This TCR beta chain was recorded in a study of CD8 T cells in Susac syndrome (dated by TCRdb to between 2018 and 2021). Regarding the research as a whole: Of the Susac syndrome patients who were sequenced, roughly 6 had clinically active disease and roughly 8 were in clinical remission. At blood withdrawal, Susac syndrome patients were therapy-naive, treated with corticosteroids (with IVIg additionally given to some), or treated with IVIg alone. Repertoire sequencing was used to test whether CD8+ T cell activation and differentiation in Susac syndrome was antigen driven. Here is what the overall study found, with its caveats: The study acknowledged that relatively few individuals were included in the TCR sequencing and HLA analysis. In the CD4+ T cell repertoire of Susac syndrome patients, clonal expansion was not detected.

The germline V gene (reference sequence) specifies GTSNPN as CDR1 and SVGIG as CDR2. Counted from cysteine to phenylalanine, this CDR3 has 13 amino acids. Just CDR3 DNA is preserved here, 39 bases in frame from base 1. V drops 2 bases and J drops 4 bases, leaving 12 bases in between. High-throughput TCR beta sequencing profiled peripheral blood CD8+ and CD4+ T cells from healthy donors, Susac syndrome patients and multiple sclerosis patients. Recently defined diagnostic criteria for definite or probable disease were met by the Susac syndrome patients. Bulk CD8+ and CD4+ T cells were purified magnetically by negative isolation, whereas CD8+ TEMRA cells were enriched by FACS. Blood was drawn into EDTA tubes, processed within 24 hours, and PBMCs were isolated by density gradient centrifugation. PBMCs intended for TCR sequencing were frozen in liquid nitrogen and were later thawed in a 37 degrees C water bath. The sorted or isolated CD4+, CD8+ and CD8+ TEMRA cells had a purity of 90% or higher.

Remarks on this clonotype: Which antigen it targets is not known. No per-base quality is available; no much larger clone lies one base away.

RNA was extracted with the RNeasy kit and about 0.5 to 1 ug was reverse transcribed using random hexamers. TCR beta CDR3 regions were amplified with the immunoSEQ multiplex PCR assay covering 54 Vbeta and 13 Jbeta segments. To correct PCR amplification bias, a synthetic template baseline was used for both primer optimization and computational correction. In the paper's pipeline: Reads were annotated to V, D and J genes according to IMGT and were analyzed with immunoSEQ Analyzer, with only productive sequences retained. To calculate clonality, Shannon entropy was normalized by log2 of the number of productive unique sequences and then subtracted from one. For each patient and control, public and private clones were evaluated among the 100 most prevalent clones. A clone was defined as Susac-specific if it was absent from the healthy and MS cohorts, from more than 850 published viral clones and from other ImmuneACCESS disease sequences. TCRdb passed the public sequencing reads through fastp at Q25 and MiXCR, retaining productive beta sequences. Duplicate CDR3 protein sequences are folded into a single record with the most common DNA and genes. The V and J calls here are based on TCRdb, not the publication. Present in this sample are about 180,000 distinct CDR3 sequences, approximately 95% of which were seen just once. Of the sample, around 0.12% falls within the top ten clones.

The source material was CD4+ T cells from PBMCs. Recombination linked TRBV30 to TRBJ2-7; TRBD1 is a weak D gene call, 6 bases matching. The sequence was collected from a human donor with Susac syndrome. At the DNA level, the sequence is TGTGCCTGGAGTACCTGGGGACAATACGAGCAGTACTTC. Its translation is CAWSTWGQYEQYF.